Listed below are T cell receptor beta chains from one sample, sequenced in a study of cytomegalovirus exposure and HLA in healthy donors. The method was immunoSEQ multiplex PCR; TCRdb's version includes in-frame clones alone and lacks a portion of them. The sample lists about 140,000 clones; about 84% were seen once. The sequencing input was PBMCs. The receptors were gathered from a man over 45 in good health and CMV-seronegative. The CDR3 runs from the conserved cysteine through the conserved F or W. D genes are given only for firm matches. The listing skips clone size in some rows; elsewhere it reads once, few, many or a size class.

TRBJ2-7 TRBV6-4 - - TGTGCCAGCAGTGACTCAGGAGGGTTCGGTTACGAGCAGTACTTC CASSDSGGFGYEQYF
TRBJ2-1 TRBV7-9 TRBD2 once TGTGCCAGCACCAGACAACTAGCGGGCCCTAATGAGCAGTTCTTC CASTRQLAGPNEQFF
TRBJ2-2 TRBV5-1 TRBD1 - TGCGCCAGCAGCCCGGACAGGGTAGGAGTCGGGGAGCTGTTTTTT CASSPDRVGVGELFF
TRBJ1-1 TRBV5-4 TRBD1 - TGTGCCAGCAGCGAGACGGACAGGGAGGGCTTTGAAGCTTTCTTT CASSETDREGFEAFF
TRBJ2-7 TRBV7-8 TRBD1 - TGTGCCAGCAGCTTAGACCGAGGGACAGGGGACGAGCAGTACTTC CASSLDRGTGDEQYF
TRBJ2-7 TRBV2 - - TGTGCCAGCAGCTCGCAGGGGTACGAGCAGTACTTC CASSSQGYEQYF
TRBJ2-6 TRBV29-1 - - TGCAGCGTTGAAGATCCAGGTCGTCCAAGAGGGGCCAACGTCCTGACTTTC CSVEDPGRPRGANVLTF
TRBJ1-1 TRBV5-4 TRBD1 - TGTGCCAGCAGCTTGACAGGGGGCAGCACTGAAGCTTTCTTT CASSLTGGSTEAFF
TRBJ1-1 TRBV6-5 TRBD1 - TGTGCCAGCAGGGCGGACAGGAGGAACACTGAAGCTTTCTTT CASRADRRNTEAFF
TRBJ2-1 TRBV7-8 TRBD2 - TGTGCCAGCAGCCGAACTACTAGCGGGAGCGCCAATGAGCAGTTCTTC CASSRTTSGSANEQFF
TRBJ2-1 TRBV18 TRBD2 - TGTGCCAGCTCACCCGGGGGGGATGAGCAGTTCTTC CASSPGGDEQFF
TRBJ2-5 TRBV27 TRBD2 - TGTGCCAGCAGTTCGCTGGGACTAGCGGGGGGGCCGGAGACCCAGTACTTC CASSSLGLAGGPETQYF
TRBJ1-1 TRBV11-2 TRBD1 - TGTGCCAGCAGCCCACAGGGGTTTTTCAGTAACACTGAAGCTTTCTTT CASSPQGFFSNTEAFF
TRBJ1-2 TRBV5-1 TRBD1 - TGCGCCAGCAGCTTGGGGATTCAGGGGGCTGGCGGCTACACCTTC CASSLGIQGAGGYTF
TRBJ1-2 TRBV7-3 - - TGTGCCAGCAGCCCCTCCAGGGGCGGATTGGAGGGCTACACCTTC CASSPSRGGLEGYTF
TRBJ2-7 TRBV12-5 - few TGTGCTAGTGGTCGCAGCGGGTCCTACGAGCAGTACTTC CASGRSGSYEQYF
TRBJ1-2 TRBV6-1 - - TGTGCCAGCAACCGGAGCTATGGCTACACCTTC CASNRSYGYTF
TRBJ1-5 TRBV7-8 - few TGTGCCAGCAGCAGACGTGGGGGGTCGGAGCAGCCCCAGCATTTT CASSRRGGSEQPQHF
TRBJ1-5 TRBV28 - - TGTGCCAGCGGGGGGGGGAATCAGCCCCAGCATTTT CASGGGNQPQHF
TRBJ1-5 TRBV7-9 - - TGTGCCAGCAGCTTAGGGGGCGGGGTGTTCAATCAGCCCCAGCATTTT CASSLGGGVFNQPQHF
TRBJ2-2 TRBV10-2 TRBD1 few TGCGCCAGCACCTCAGGGGGCGCGAACACCGGGGAGCTGTTTTTT CASTSGGANTGELFF
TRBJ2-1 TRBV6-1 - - TGTGCCAGCAGTGAAGCCGGGAAGGGCGGCGGCAATGAGCAGTTCTTC CASSEAGKGGGNEQFF
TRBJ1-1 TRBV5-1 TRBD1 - TGCGCCAGCAGCACCGGACAGGGGGCGCTGGACACTGAAGCTTTCTTT CASSTGQGALDTEAFF
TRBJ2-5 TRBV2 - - TGTGCCAGCGGTGGACGTCCTGGCAGGGGAAAACCAGAGACCCAGTACTTC CASGGRPGRGKPETQYF
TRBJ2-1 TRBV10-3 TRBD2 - TGTGCCATCAGTGAAGAAAGGCTAGCGGCTTTCAATGAGCAGTTCTTC CAISEERLAAFNEQFF
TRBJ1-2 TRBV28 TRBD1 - TGTGCCAGCAGACAGCCCGTAGAGGGGGCCTATGGCTACACCTTC CASRQPVEGAYGYTF
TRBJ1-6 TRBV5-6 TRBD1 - TGTGCCAGCAGCCTGGACAGGGGGAGTTCACCCCTCCACTTT CASSLDRGSSPLHF
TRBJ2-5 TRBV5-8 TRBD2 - TGTGCCAGCAGCGGGGGGACTAGCGGGAGGCAAGAGACCCAGTACTTC CASSGGTSGRQETQYF
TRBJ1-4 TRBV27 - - TGTGCCAGCAGCCGCGGACAGAGGAATGAAAAACTGTTTTTT CASSRGQRNEKLFF
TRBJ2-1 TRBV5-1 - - TGCGCCAGCAGCTTGGTTGGTCAGGGGTCCTACAATGAGCAGTTCTTC CASSLVGQGSYNEQFF
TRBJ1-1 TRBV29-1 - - TGCAGCGTTGACAACAACCAGAACACTGAAGCTTTCTTT CSVDNNQNTEAFF
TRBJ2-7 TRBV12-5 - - TGTGCTAGTGGTACCGGGGCGGGGTCCCTATACGAGCAGTACTTC CASGTGAGSLYEQYF
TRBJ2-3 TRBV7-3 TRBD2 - TGTGCCAGCAGCGAAGGACTAGCGGGGGGCACAGATACGCAGTATTTT CASSEGLAGGTDTQYF
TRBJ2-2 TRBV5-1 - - TGCGCCAGCAGCTTCGGGACTCCCAACACCGGGGAGCTGTTTTTT CASSFGTPNTGELFF
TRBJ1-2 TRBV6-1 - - TGTGCCAGCAGTCAATCGACGGGAGATAACTATGGCTACACCTTC CASSQSTGDNYGYTF
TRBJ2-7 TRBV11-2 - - TGTGCCAGCAGCTTCGGGCCGATGACAGGCTCCTACGAGCAGTACTTC CASSFGPMTGSYEQYF
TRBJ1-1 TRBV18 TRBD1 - TGTGCCAGCTCACCACTCACCGGGACAGTGAACACTGAAGCTTTCTTT CASSPLTGTVNTEAFF
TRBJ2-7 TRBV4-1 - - TGCGCCAGCAGCCAAGGACTGAGCTCCTACGAGCAGTACTTC CASSQGLSSYEQYF
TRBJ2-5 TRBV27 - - TGTGCCAGCAGTTATCGACACCTCCAAGAGACCCAGTACTTC CASSYRHLQETQYF
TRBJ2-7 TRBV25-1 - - TGTGCCAGCAGTGAATTTGGCAGGTACGAGCAGTACTTC CASSEFGRYEQYF
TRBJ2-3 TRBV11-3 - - TGTGCCAGCAGCTCCAGGGCTACAGATACGCAGTATTTT CASSSRATDTQYF
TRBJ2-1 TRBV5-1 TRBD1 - TGCGCCAGCAGCTTGGCGGGGACAGGGAATGAGCAGTTCTTC CASSLAGTGNEQFF